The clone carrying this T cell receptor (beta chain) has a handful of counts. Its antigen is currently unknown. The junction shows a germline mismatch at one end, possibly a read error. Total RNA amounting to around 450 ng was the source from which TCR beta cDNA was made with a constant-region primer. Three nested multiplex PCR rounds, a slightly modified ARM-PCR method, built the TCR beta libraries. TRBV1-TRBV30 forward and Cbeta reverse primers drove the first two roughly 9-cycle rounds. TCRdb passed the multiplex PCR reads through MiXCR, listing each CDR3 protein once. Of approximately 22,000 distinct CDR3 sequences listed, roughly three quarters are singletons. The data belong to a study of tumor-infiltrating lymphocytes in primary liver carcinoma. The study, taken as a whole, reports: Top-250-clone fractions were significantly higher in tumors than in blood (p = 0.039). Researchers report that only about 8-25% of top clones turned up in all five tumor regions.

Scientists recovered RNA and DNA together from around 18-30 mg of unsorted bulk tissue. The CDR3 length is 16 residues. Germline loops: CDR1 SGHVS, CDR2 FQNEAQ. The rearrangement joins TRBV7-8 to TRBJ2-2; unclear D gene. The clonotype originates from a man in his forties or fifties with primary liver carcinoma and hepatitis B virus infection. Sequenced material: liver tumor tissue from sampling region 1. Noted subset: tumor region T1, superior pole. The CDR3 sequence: CVSSFLRAVNTGELFF. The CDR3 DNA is TGTGTCAGCAGCTTTCTTCGGGCGGTTAATACCGGGGAGCTGTTTTTT. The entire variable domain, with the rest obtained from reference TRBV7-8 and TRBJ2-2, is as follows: GAGVSQSPRYKVAKRGQDVALRCDPISGHVSLFWYQQALGQGPEFLTYFQNEAQLDKSGLPSDRFFAERPEGSVSTLKIQRTQQEDSAVYLCVSSFLRAVNTGELFFGEGSRLTVL.